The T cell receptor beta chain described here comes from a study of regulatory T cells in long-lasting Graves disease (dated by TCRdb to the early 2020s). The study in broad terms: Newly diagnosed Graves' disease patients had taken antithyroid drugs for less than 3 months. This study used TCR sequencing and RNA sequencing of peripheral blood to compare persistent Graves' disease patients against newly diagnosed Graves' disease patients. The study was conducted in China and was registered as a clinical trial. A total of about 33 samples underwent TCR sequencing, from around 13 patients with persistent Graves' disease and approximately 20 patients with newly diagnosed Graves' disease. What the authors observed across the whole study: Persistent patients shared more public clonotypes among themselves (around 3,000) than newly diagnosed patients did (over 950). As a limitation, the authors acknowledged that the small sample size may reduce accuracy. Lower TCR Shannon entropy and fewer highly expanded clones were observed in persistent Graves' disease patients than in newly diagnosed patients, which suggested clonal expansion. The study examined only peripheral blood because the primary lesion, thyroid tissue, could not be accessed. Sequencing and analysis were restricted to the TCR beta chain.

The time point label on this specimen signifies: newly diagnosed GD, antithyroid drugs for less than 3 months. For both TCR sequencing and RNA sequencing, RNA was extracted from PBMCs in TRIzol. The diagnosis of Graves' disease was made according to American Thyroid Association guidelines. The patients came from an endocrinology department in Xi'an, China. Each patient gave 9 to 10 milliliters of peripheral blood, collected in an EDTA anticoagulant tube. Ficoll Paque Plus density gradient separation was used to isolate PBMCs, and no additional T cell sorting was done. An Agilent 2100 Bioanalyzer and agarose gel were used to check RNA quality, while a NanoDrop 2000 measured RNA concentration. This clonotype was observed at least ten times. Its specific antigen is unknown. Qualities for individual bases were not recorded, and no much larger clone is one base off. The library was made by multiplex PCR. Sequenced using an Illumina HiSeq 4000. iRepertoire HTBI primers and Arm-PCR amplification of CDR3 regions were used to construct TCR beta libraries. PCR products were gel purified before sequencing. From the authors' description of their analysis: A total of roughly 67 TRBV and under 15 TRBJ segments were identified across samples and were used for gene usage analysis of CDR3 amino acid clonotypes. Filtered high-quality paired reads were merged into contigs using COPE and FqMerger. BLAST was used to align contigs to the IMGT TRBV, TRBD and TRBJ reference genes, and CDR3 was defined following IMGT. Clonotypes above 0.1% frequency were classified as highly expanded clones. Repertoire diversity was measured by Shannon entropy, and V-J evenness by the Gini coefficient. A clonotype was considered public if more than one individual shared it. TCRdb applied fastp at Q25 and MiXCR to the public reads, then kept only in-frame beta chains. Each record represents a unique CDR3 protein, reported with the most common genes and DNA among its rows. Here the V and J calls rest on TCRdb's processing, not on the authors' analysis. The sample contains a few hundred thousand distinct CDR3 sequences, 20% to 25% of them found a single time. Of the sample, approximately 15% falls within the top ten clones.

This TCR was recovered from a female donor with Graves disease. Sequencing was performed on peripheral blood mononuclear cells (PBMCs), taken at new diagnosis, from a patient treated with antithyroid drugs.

In nucleotides, the sequence is TGTGCCAGCAGCCTAGACCCGAGCCGTGAGCAGTTCTTC. Its protein product is CASSLDPSREQFF. The sequence joins TRBV7-7 to TRBJ2-1; the D gene cannot be resolved reliably. The CDR3 has 13 amino acids, counting the end cysteine and phenylalanine. Left in the record is the CDR3 DNA by itself, 39 bases read in frame from the first base. Trimming removed 5 bases from V and 9 bases from J, leaving 14 bases between the germline ends. CDR1 and CDR2 were assigned from the germline V gene (reference sequence) as SSHAT and FNYEAQ. The CDR3, completed at both ends by the reference TRBV7-7 and TRBJ2-1 genes, gives the full variable domain GAGVSQSPRYKVTKRGQDVTLRCDPISSHATLYWYQQALGQGPEFLTYFNYEAQPDKSGLPSDRFSAERPEGSISTLTIQRTEQRDSAMYRCASSLDPSREQFFGPGTRLTVL.